Below are 32 T cell receptor beta chains sequenced from a single sample in a study of blood T cell repertoires in COVID-19. Sequenced by immunoSEQ multiplex PCR; TCRdb stores in-frame clones only, minus some. The sample has 65,000 to 90,000 clones, approximately 86% seen once. Material: peripheral blood. The source is a woman aged 80 or older with acute or convalescent COVID-19.

This clone was detected a few times. The chain links TRBV7-9 to TRBJ2-1, with 11 bases that match TRBD2. The length of the CDR3 is 15 residues. CDR1 and CDR2 from the germline V gene are SEHNR and FQNEAQ (reference sequence). V lost 5 bases, J lost 7 bases, and 7 bases stayed unmatched. The CDR3 protein is CASSKQTSGKNEQFF. As DNA, the CDR3 is TGTGCCAGCAGCAAGCAGACTAGCGGGAAAAATGAGCAGTTCTTC.

The V call is TRBV10-1, the J call TRBJ1-1; D might be TRBD1 (6 bases). The germline V gene encodes CDR1 WNHNN and CDR2 SYGVQD (reference sequence). There are 14 residues in the CDR3. V lost 4 bases to trimming and J lost 5 bases, with 14 bases between them. The CDR3 loop is CASSAFPGETEAFF. CDR3 in DNA: TGCGCCAGCAGTGCCTTTCCAGGGGAGACTGAAGCTTTCTTT.

V and J are TRBV28 and TRBJ2-1; D possibly corresponds to TRBD1 (6 bases). Between the trimmed V and J ends, which lost 10 bases and 9 bases, there was a span of 16 bases. The CDR3 contains 12 residues. Germline-derived CDR1 and CDR2 are MDHEN and SYDVKM. CDR3 sequence reads: CANPRWGPEQFF. The DNA of the CDR3 is TGTGCCAACCCGCGGTGGGGGCCTGAGCAGTTCTTC. The variable domain in full, with the rest retrieved from reference TRBV28 and TRBJ2-1, is DVKVTQSSRYLVKRTGEKVFLECVQDMDHENMFWYRQDPGLGLRLIYFSYDVKMKEKGDIPEGYSVSREKKERFSLILESASTNQTSMYLCANPRWGPEQFFGPGTRLTVL.

The chain is built from TRBV5-1 and TRBJ1-1; TRBD1 agrees at 8 bases. Trimming at V came to 0 bases and at J to 3 bases, leaving 1 base not matched to a gene. Germline assignment: CDR1 SGHRS and CDR2 YFSETQ. This CDR3 is built from 14 residues. CDR3 loop: CASSLDRGDTEAFF. CDR3 bases: TGCGCCAGCAGCTTGGACAGGGGGGACACTGAAGCTTTCTTT.

The V and J genes are TRBV18 and TRBJ1-5; maybe TRBD1 (6 bases). Germline-derived CDR1 and CDR2 are KGHSH and LQKENI. Trimming cost V 4 bases and J 5 bases, with 15 bases left between them. This CDR3 is built from 15 residues. The CDR3 is CASSLSGTLYQPQHF. CDR3 bases: TGTGCCAGCTCACTTTCCGGGACATTATATCAGCCCCAGCATTTT.

J is TRBJ2-6 and V is TRBV6-5; the D gene is possibly TRBD2 (6 bases). Germline V CDR1 and CDR2: MNHEY, SVGAGI. The CDR3 extends over 14 amino acids. V was cut by 6 bases and J by 0 bases, with 6 bases left in between. CDR3 sequence: CASRRDSGANVLTF. The CDR3 coding sequence is TGTGCCAGCAGGCGGGACTCTGGGGCCAACGTCCTGACTTTC.

The chain joins TRBV18 to TRBJ1-1, with TRBD1 identical over 10 bases. Germline V lookup: CDR1 KGHSH, CDR2 LQKENI. The CDR3 runs to 16 residues. V dropped 2 bases and J dropped 7; count of bases not matched to a gene: 10. Here the CDR3 DNA reads TGTGCCAGCTCACCAATTGGACAGGGGGAGTTCGGTGAAGCTTTCTTT. It is translated as CASSPIGQGEFGEAFF.

This clone appeared a single time. The J gene is TRBJ2-1, the V gene TRBV14; 9 bases are shared with TRBD1. Germline V lookup: CDR1 SGHDN, CDR2 FVKESK. The V gene end was trimmed by 3 bases and the J gene end by 4 bases; junction bases not matched to a gene: 4. The CDR3 is 15 amino acids. The CDR3 loop reads CASSQLGQGYNEQFF. CDR3 bases: TGTGCCAGCAGCCAGCTTGGACAGGGGTACAATGAGCAGTTCTTC.

This clone was detected only a few times. V is TRBV28 and J is TRBJ2-7, with 11 bases matching TRBD1. The CDR3 runs to 16 residues. Losses at the gene ends were 3 bases for V and 2 bases for J; bases not matched to a gene: 6. Germline V gene data show CDR1 as MDHEN and CDR2 as SYDVKM. For the CDR3, the DNA is TGTGCCAGCAGTTTGTCCGGACAGGGGGCCACCTACGAGCAGTACTTC. It codes for CASSLSGQGATYEQYF.

The V call is TRBV5-4, the J call TRBJ1-3, with 7 nucleotides matching TRBD1. The germline CDR1 and CDR2 sequences are SGHNT and YYREEE (reference sequence). V gave up 5 bases and J gave up 0 bases; unmatched junction bases: 8. CDR3 length: 16 amino acids. CDR3 amino acids: CASSEGQDPSGNTIYF. The CDR3 bases are TGTGCCAGCAGTGAAGGACAGGACCCCTCTGGAAACACCATATATTTT.

The rearrangement uses TRBV10-2 and TRBJ2-5; 7 nucleotides match TRBD2. The J segment lost 1 base and the V segment lost 6 bases, leaving 8 bases of the junction unmatched. The V gene's germline CDR1 is WSHSY and CDR2 SAAADI. The CDR3 totals 15 residues. CDR3 sequence reads: CASSLIGLVQETQYF. As DNA, the CDR3 is TGCGCCAGCAGCCTAATTGGACTAGTCCAAGAGACCCAGTACTTC.

The chain uses TRBV6-5 and TRBJ2-1, with 9 bases lining up with TRBD1. The CDR3 contains 14 residues. Trimming at V came to 4 bases and at J to 7 bases, leaving 5 bases not matched to a gene. Per germline, CDR1 MNHEY and CDR2 SVGAGI. The CDR3 DNA follows: TGTGCCAGCAGTTGGGACAGGGAAATGAATGAGCAGTTCTTC. This encodes CASSWDREMNEQFF.

The J gene is TRBJ2-1, the V gene TRBV11-1; a possible D gene is TRBD1 (6 bases). Trimming took 5 bases from V and 6 from J, leaving 17 bases between them. The CDR3 has 15 amino acids. Germline-derived CDR1 and CDR2 are SGHAT and FQDESV (reference sequence). The CDR3 protein is CASSPRAQGFNEQFF. CDR3 in DNA: TGTGCCAGCAGCCCAAGGGCACAGGGATTCAATGAGCAGTTCTTC.

The chain uses TRBV7-9 and TRBJ2-2; TRBD2 might be the D (6 bases). V was cut by 1 base and J by 3 bases, with 12 bases left in between. The CDR3 spans 16 residues. Germline V CDR1 and CDR2: SEHNR, FQNEAQ (reference sequence). CDR3 bases: TGTGCCAGCAGCTTAGAGCAGGGACTTTACACCGGGGAGCTGTTTTTT. Its translation: CASSLEQGLYTGELFF.

The chain is built from TRBV24-1 and TRBJ2-7, with 7 positions matching TRBD2. CDR3 length equals 15 residues. V trimming: 2 bases; J trimming: 3 bases; junction bases outside the gene matches: 6. The germline V gene encodes CDR1 KGHDR and CDR2 SFDVKD. CDR3 DNA: TGTGCCACCAGTGATTCAACGGGACTAAGCTACGAGCAGTACTTC. Protein product: CATSDSTGLSYEQYF.

The rearrangement joins TRBV6-1 to TRBJ2-2, with TRBD1 matching 9 bases. CDR3 length: 15 residues. Germline-derived CDR1 and CDR2 are MNHNS and SASEGT. V lost 6 bases and J lost 4; bases outside the gene matches: 6. The CDR3 here is CASRPVGQGTGELFF. CDR3 coding DNA: TGTGCCAGCAGGCCCGTGGGACAGGGCACCGGGGAGCTGTTTTTT.

The chain recombines TRBV11-2 with TRBJ2-1, with D possibly matching TRBD2 (5 bases). V gave up 4 bases and J gave up 3 bases, with 10 bases separating them. In germline, CDR1 is SGHAT, CDR2 FQNNGV. This CDR3 contains 14 residues. The CDR3 region is CASSSPGSYNEQFF. The DNA for the CDR3 is TGTGCCAGCAGCTCCCCGGGGAGCTACAATGAGCAGTTCTTC.

The chain links TRBV15 to TRBJ1-1, with D tentatively TRBD1 (5 bases). V lost 8 bases, J lost 1 base, and 11 bases lay in between. Per the germline V gene, CDR1 is LNHNV and CDR2 is YYDKDF (reference sequence). CDR3 length equals 13 residues. The CDR3 nucleotides are TGTGCCACCGGACAAAACGGGAACACTGAAGCTTTCTTT. It encodes CATGQNGNTEAFF.

The chain joins TRBV24-1 to TRBJ2-5, with 7 bases that match TRBD2. This CDR3 comprises 13 residues. Germline-derived CDR1 and CDR2 are KGHDR and SFDVKD. Trimming removed 5 bases from V and 2 bases from J; junction bases left unmatched: 1. The chain's CDR3 is CATSVRGQETQYF. CDR3 DNA: TGTGCCACCAGTGTGCGGGGGCAAGAGACCCAGTACTTC.

The rearrangement links TRBV28 to TRBJ2-7, with a tentative D call TRBD2 (5 bases). The CDR3 is 13 residues long. Germline V gene sequence: CDR1 MDHEN, CDR2 SYDVKM. Trimming took off 7 bases at V and 5 bases at J, with 15 bases between the two ends. The CDR3, as DNA: TGTGCCAGCACGATCGGAGGCGGCCACGAGCAGTACTTC. Its protein is CASTIGGGHEQYF.

The chain couples TRBV11-3 to TRBJ2-3, with D possibly being TRBD2 (6 bases). In germline, CDR1 is SGHNT, CDR2 YENEEA. CDR3 length: 16 residues. V lost 1 base and J 0 bases, leaving 11 bases between the germline ends. The CDR3 DNA is TGTGCCAGCAGCTTAGGGGCTAGCGAAAGCACAGATACGCAGTATTTT. Protein sequence: CASSLGASESTDTQYF.

The chain combines TRBV28 with TRBJ2-3; 7 nucleotides match TRBD1. V lost 6 bases and J lost 3; bases outside the gene matches: 6. Germline V gene sequence: CDR1 MDHEN, CDR2 SYDVKM. The CDR3 loop spans 14 amino acids. CDR3 protein: CASRAQGVTDTQYF. The CDR3 coding sequence is TGTGCCAGCAGGGCGCAGGGGGTAACAGATACGCAGTATTTT.

The chain carries TRBV3-1 (or the pseudogene TRBV3-2) and TRBJ2-5, with 7 bases identical to TRBD1. The CDR3 consists of 16 residues. The germline V gene encodes CDR1 LGHDT and CDR2 YNNKEL (reference sequence). The trim removed 4 bases at V and 0 bases at J, leaving 8 bases unmatched. CDR3 sequence: CASSRGQTTYQETQYF. DNA for the CDR3: TGTGCCAGCAGCCGGGGACAGACTACGTACCAAGAGACCCAGTACTTC.

V usage is TRBV2 and J usage is TRBJ2-1, with 10 bases identical to TRBD2. V shed 6 bases, J shed 9 bases, and the junction held 8 bases outside the gene matches. The CDR3 spans 14 residues. The germline V gene encodes CDR1 SNHLY and CDR2 FYNNEI. This chain's CDR3 is CASRGSGRLGEQFF. The CDR3 DNA follows: TGTGCCAGCAGAGGTAGCGGGAGGTTGGGTGAGCAGTTCTTC.

This clone has only a few counts. The chain links TRBV24-1 to TRBJ2-5, with 7 bases that match TRBD1. V shed 4 bases, J shed 1 base, and the junction held 2 bases outside the gene matches. The germline CDR1 and CDR2 sequences are KGHDR and SFDVKD. The CDR3 is made up of 14 amino acids. CDR3 sequence: CATSDNRGQETQYF. In DNA form, the CDR3 reads TGTGCCACCAGTGACAACAGGGGCCAAGAGACCCAGTACTTC.

This clone was counted a single time. The V and J genes are TRBV7-2 and TRBJ2-7; D is perhaps TRBD2 (5 bases). Deletions cut 0 bases from V and 4 bases from J, with 13 bases between. This CDR3 has 15 amino acids. Germline V gives CDR1 SGHTA, CDR2 FQGNSA. CDR3 residues: CASSLAPARGYEQYF. In DNA, the CDR3 is TGTGCCAGCAGCTTAGCCCCGGCCCGAGGGTACGAGCAGTACTTC.

This clone came up a few times. The V and J genes are TRBV11-2 and TRBJ1-2; the match to TRBD1 covers 11 bases. V was pared by 4 bases and J by 7 bases, with 8 bases of the junction left unmatched. CDR1 SGHAT and CDR2 FQNNGV come from the germline V gene. This CDR3 has 15 residues. CDR3 sequence (DNA): TGTGCCAGCAGCTACGCCCCCGGGACAGGGGGTGGCTACACCTTC. Translation: CASSYAPGTGGGYTF. Full variable domain (outside the CDR3, taken from reference TRBV11-2 and TRBJ1-2): EAGVAQSPRYKIIEKRQSVAFWCNPISGHATLYWYQQILGQGPKLLIQFQNNGVVDDSQLPKDRFSAERLKGVDSTLKIQPAKLEDSAVYLCASSYAPGTGGGYTFGSGTRLTVV.

This clone is a singleton in its sample. The V and J genes are TRBV3-1 (or the pseudogene TRBV3-2) and TRBJ2-1, with TRBD2 matching 13 bases. The CDR3 consists of 16 residues. Germline assignment: CDR1 LGHDT and CDR2 YNNKEL (reference sequence). V lost 0 bases to trimming and J lost 12 bases; unmatched junction nucleotides: 8. The CDR3 DNA reads TGTGCCAGCAGCCAAGATTCCGGACTAGCGGGAGTCGGGCAGTTCTTC. Its translation: CASSQDSGLAGVGQFF.

V gene TRBV6-6 combines with J gene TRBJ1-5; D not resolved. Germline loops: CDR1 MNHNY, CDR2 SVGAGI (reference sequence). Trimming stripped 6 bases from V and 3 bases from J, with 12 bases between. The length of the CDR3 is 14 residues. CDR3 coding DNA: TGTGCCAGCAGCCCTCCTATAGACAATCAGCCCCAGCATTTT. This gives the protein CASSPPIDNQPQHF.

J is TRBJ2-7 and V is TRBV5-1; tentative D call: TRBD1 (5 bases). V lost 0 bases to trimming and J lost 2 bases, with 15 bases between them. The CDR3 is made up of 16 amino acids. Germline-derived CDR1 and CDR2 are SGHRS and YFSETQ. In nucleotides, the CDR3 is TGCGCCAGCAGCTTGGGTCCAGGGCTGCCTCCCTACGAGCAGTACTTC. As protein: CASSLGPGLPPYEQYF.

The V and J genes are TRBV19 and TRBJ1-1; 10 bases align to TRBD1. There are 12 residues in the CDR3. CDR1 and CDR2 (germline): LNHDA, SQIVND (reference sequence). After removal of 3 bases from V and 8 bases from J, the junction contained 0 bases not matched to a gene. The CDR3 loop reads CASSMTGGEAFF. CDR3 DNA sequence: TGTGCCAGTAGTATGACAGGGGGCGAAGCTTTCTTT.

This clone was seen a handful of times. CDR3 bases: TGTGCCAGCAGCGATGGGAGTACGCAGTATTTT. This codes for CASSDGSTQYF. This sequence joins TRBV5-6 and TRBJ2-3, with D perhaps matching TRBD2 (5 bases). Trimming removed 4 bases from V and 8 bases from J, with 8 bases in between. The germline gives CDR1 SGHDT, CDR2 YYEEEE. The CDR3 has 11 residues.